This is a list of T cell receptor beta chains from one sample in a study of regulatory T cells in long-lasting Graves disease. TCRdb used MiXCR to reprocess the multiplex PCR reads, holding one entry per CDR3 protein. Of about 310,000 distinct CDR3 sequences in the sample, approximately 20% were seen once. Sequenced material: peripheral blood mononuclear cells (PBMCs), taken when the disease was refractory, from a patient treated with antithyroid drugs. Source of these receptors: a female donor with Graves disease. Each CDR3 is given without its conserved first and last residue.

>TRBV25-1|TRBJ2-5
ASSEWQGGLETQY
>TRBV12-3/TRBV12-4|TRBJ2-3
ASRASAHLNTDTQY
>TRBV28|TRBJ1-5
ASSTGTGVQPQH
>TRBV20-1|TRBJ1-4
SASLGGGEKLF
>TRBV6-1|TRBJ1-5
ASTTCAQGPVNQPQH
>TRBV27|TRBJ1-6
ATSRGNSPLH
>TRBV6-2/TRBV6-3|TRBJ2-7
ASSYLDRGSAYEQY
>TRBV5-6|TRBJ1-4
ASSIRTGEKLF
>TRBV4-3|TRBJ1-1
ASSQDRMGQGKGNTEAF
>TRBV28|TRBJ2-4
ASTASGRAFPKNIQY
>TRBV10-3|TRBJ2-5
AISTSGGKETQY
>TRBV28|TRBJ1-6
ASSPTQDADNSPLH
>TRBV30|TRBJ1-1
AWSPTEGEAF
>TRBV20-1|TRBJ1-2
SATRALYYGYT
>TRBV12-3/TRBV12-4|TRBJ2-2
ASSMGGGGTGELF
>TRBV11-2|TRBJ2-7
ASSPGLGRLDEQY
>TRBV28|TRBJ1-1
ASSTSTGVVSEAF
>TRBV11-2|TRBJ2-5
ASTRDRGETQY
>TRBV7-9|TRBJ2-2
ASSLGGFWTNDTGELF
>TRBV6-1|TRBJ1-5
ASSPGILVLRQPQH
>TRBV30|TRBJ1-1
AWSMGNTEAF
>TRBV6-1|TRBJ1-4
ASSIAGILRGEKLF
>TRBV11-2|TRBJ1-2
ASSSRTAGGYT
>TRBV9|TRBJ1-2
ASSPRTGGGGYGYT
>TRBV28|TRBJ1-1
ASSLRPWVRGRNTEAF
>TRBV4-1|TRBJ2-7
ASSQAQGYEQY
>TRBV28|TRBJ1-2
ASSTRHTMGKASPAYGYT
>TRBV29-1|TRBJ2-7
SALMGEQY
>TRBV20-1|TRBJ2-7
SARKGPDYEQY
>TRBV7-9|TRBJ1-1
ASSSADRTEAF
>TRBV7-8|TRBJ2-3
ASRSGISTDTQY
>TRBV7-2|TRBJ2-6
ASSRTISGANVLT
>TRBV7-2|TRBJ2-7
ASSLQGTSYEQY
>TRBV20-1|TRBJ2-2
SAIAFTGELF
>TRBV2|TRBJ2-7
ASSEGASGTYEQY
>TRBV13|TRBJ2-7
ASSFHSSGYYEQY
>TRBV20-1|TRBJ2-3
SQDSPSTDTQY
>TRBV30|TRBJ1-5
AWSPDGSNQPQH
>TRBV2|TRBJ2-7
ASRRERSGEKYEQY
>TRBV7-2|TRBJ1-1
AGSLDGGGTEAF
>TRBV19|TRBJ1-1
ASSMGRGTHTEAF
>TRBV5-8|TRBJ2-7
ASSLGFRGRAFEQY
>TRBV7-9|TRBJ2-7
ASSLAKAYEQY
>TRBV18|TRBJ2-5
ASSPRDTGFAETQY
>TRBV29-1|TRBJ1-5
SVGVQEHQPQH
>TRBV29-1|TRBJ2-5
SVGDRGTETQY
>TRBV28|TRBJ1-1
ASSRDPGHANTEAF
>TRBV28|TRBJ2-3
ASSRQGLSTDTQY
>TRBV4-2|TRBJ1-6
ASSQDYRRPYNSPLH
>TRBV4-1|TRBJ2-7
ASSQEPGSYEQY
>TRBV30|TRBJ2-2
AWKPRTGSVELF
>TRBV28|TRBJ2-5
ASSLVQVKTQY